A single TCR beta chain is shown here with its context. The sample belongs to a study of shared clonotypes between healthy human individuals. Sequencing used immunoSEQ multiplex PCR; TCRdb keeps in-frame clones, though not all of them. The sample shows 600,000 to 750,000 clones, 90% of them seen only once. The length of the CDR3 is 14 residues. Germline V CDR1 and CDR2: SEHNR, FQNEAQ (reference sequence). The germline V and J ends were trimmed by 6 bases and 5 bases, with 14 bases remaining between them. Sequencing was carried out using memory CD8+ T cells from PBMCs. Subset given: CD45RO+ cells pooled with CCR7-negative TemRA cells. The rearrangement uses TRBV7-9 and TRBJ2-1; no reliable D call. The clonotype was recovered from a man between 18 and 29 years old in good health. Some clones in this sample may be carry-over from other donors' samples. The CDR3 here is CASSSVVRNNEQFF. CDR3 nucleotides: TGTGCCAGCAGTTCGGTGGTCAGGAACAATGAGCAGTTCTTC.